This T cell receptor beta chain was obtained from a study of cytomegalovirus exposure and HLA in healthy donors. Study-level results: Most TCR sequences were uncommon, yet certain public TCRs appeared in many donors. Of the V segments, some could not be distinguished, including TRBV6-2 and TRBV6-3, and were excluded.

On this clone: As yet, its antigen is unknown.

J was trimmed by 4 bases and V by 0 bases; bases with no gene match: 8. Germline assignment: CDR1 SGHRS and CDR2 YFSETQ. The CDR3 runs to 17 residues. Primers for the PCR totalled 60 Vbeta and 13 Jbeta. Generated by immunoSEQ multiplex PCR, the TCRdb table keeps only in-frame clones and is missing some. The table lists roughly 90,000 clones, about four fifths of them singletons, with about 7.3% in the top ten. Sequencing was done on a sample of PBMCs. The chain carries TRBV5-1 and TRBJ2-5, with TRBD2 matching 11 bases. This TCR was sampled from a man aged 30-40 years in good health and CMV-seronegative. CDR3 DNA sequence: TGCGCCAGCAGCTTGGGGAATAGCGGGGGGGCGTCAGAGACCCAGTACTTC. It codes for CASSLGNSGGASETQYF.